These T cell receptor beta chains were read from a single sample in a study of tumor-infiltrating lymphocytes in localized non-small cell lung cancer. The data were produced by immunoSEQ multiplex PCR, yet TCRdb's version contains in-frame clones alone and is incomplete. The sample lists approximately 13,000 clones; 79% were seen once. The sample consisted of lung tumor tissue. These receptors were obtained from a human donor with non-small cell lung cancer. CDR3s include the opening cysteine and the closing phenylalanine or tryptophan. D genes are given only for firm matches. The size of a clone is reported for some rows only, either as once, few or many, or as a class for expanded clones.

few	TRBJ1-1	-	TRBV4-3	CASSQDRGSNTEAFF	TGCGCCAGCAGCCAAGATCGGGGCTCGAACACTGAAGCTTTCTTT
-	TRBJ1-4	-	TRBV5-4	CASSLAGAGEKLFF	TGTGCCAGCAGCTTGGCAGGGGCGGGTGAAAAACTGTTTTTT
-	TRBJ2-7	-	TRBV6-4	CASVSYEQYF	TGTGCCAGTGTCTCCTACGAGCAGTACTTC
-	TRBJ2-2	-	TRBV14	CASSQDLVRAGELFF	TGTGCCAGCAGCCAAGATTTAGTCAGGGCCGGGGAGCTGTTTTTT
-	TRBJ1-1	-	TRBV20-1	CSAAVLPGSFF	TGCAGTGCCGCGGTTCTACCCGGGTCTTTCTTT
-	TRBJ1-1	TRBD1	TRBV30	CAWSRTGSTEAFF	TGTGCCTGGAGCCGGACAGGGTCGACTGAAGCTTTCTTT
-	TRBJ2-3	TRBD2	TRBV19	CASRNSGGVTDTQYF	TGTGCCAGTAGGAACTCGGGAGGGGTCACAGATACGCAGTATTTT
once	TRBJ2-3	-	TRBV14	CASSQDPSGTDTQYF	TGTGCCAGCAGCCAAGATCCGAGCGGCACAGATACGCAGTATTTT
-	TRBJ1-2	-	TRBV4-1	CASSQGPGRTTGPGYTF	TGCGCCAGCAGCCAAGGCCCGGGACGCACCACAGGTCCTGGCTACACCTTC
-	TRBJ2-3	-	TRBV7-9	CASSLWFSHDTQYF	TGTGCCAGCAGCTTATGGTTTAGCCATGATACGCAGTATTTT
-	TRBJ2-2	TRBD1	TRBV18	CASSPGRQGAGGELFF	TGTGCCAGCTCACCAGGGAGACAGGGGGCCGGCGGGGAGCTGTTTTTT